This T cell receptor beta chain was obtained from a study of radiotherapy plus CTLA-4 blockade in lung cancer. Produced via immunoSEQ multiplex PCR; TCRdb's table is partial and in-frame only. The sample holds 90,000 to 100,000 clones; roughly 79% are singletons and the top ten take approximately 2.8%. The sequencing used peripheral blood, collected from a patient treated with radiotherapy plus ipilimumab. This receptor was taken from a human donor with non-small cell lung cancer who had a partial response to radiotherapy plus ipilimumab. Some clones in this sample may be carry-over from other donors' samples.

The CDR3 DNA follows: TGTGCCAGCACCCGCCGGACAGGGACCTACGAGCAGTACTTC. Protein sequence: CASTRRTGTYEQYF. The V gene is TRBV6-1, the J gene TRBJ2-7, with TRBD1 identical over 8 bases. V shed 7 bases and J 2 bases; nucleotides not matched to a gene: 7. This CDR3 spans 14 amino acids. CDR1 and CDR2 from the germline V gene are MNHNS and SASEGT.